The clone carrying this T cell receptor beta chain has a count of ten or more. CDR1 is SGDLS and CDR2 is YYNGEE in the germline V gene. The V and J ends lost 3 bases and 14 bases, in that order; junction bases with no gene match: 13. This CDR3 is 14 amino acids long. This sample stems from a study of blood T cells in healthy people across ages. PCR was performed a second time for roughly 7 to 12 cycles using a sample-barcoded 5' primer and a J-beta primer mix. Each CDR3 protein is one row after TCRdb ran MiXCR on the 5' RACE reads. The data show over 550,000 distinct CDR3 sequences, with approximately 30% seen just once and less than 20% held by the top ten.

The source is an elderly woman in good health. The sample taken for sequencing was blood. This sequence joins TRBV9 and TRBJ1-4; 7 bases map to TRBD1. The CDR3 DNA is TGTGCCAGCAGCGCCAGGCAAGACAGGGCTGATCTGTTTTTT. It is translated as CASSARQDRADLFF. Full variable domain (outside the CDR3, taken from reference TRBV9 and TRBJ1-4): DSGVTQTPKHLITATGQRVTLRCSPRSGDLSVYWYQQSLDQGLQFLIQYYNGEERAKGNILERFSAQQFPDLHSELNLSSLELGDSALYFCASSARQDRADLFFGSGTQLSVL.